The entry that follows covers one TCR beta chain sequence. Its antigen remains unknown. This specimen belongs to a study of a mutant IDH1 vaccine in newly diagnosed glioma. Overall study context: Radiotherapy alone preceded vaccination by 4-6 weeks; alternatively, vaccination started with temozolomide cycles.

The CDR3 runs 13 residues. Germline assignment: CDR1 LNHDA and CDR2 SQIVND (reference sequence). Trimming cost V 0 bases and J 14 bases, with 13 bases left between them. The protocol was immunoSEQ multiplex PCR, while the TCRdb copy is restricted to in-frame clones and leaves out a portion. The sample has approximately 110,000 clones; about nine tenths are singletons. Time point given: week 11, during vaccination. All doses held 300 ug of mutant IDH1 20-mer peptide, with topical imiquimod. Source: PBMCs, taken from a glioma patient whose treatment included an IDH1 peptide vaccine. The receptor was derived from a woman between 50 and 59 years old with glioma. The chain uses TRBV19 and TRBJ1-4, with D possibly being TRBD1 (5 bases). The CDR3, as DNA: TGTGCCAGTAGTATAGATTACAGGCGTCTTCTGTTTTTT. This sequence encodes CASSIDYRRLLFF. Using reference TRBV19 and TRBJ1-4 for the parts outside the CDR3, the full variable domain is DGGITQSPKYLFRKEGQNVTLSCEQNLNHDAMYWYRQDPGQGLRLIYYSQIVNDFQKGDIAEGYSVSREKKESFPLTVTSAQKNPTAFYLCASSIDYRRLLFFGSGTQLSVL.